Given below is one TCR beta chain in context. Its antigen is not identified. This entry is derived from a study of T cell repertoires in cytomegalovirus infection. The CDR3 runs to 13 residues. Germline lookup yields CDR1 DFQATT and CDR2 SNEGSKA (reference sequence). V was trimmed by 3 bases and J by 6 bases, leaving 12 bases between them. Each CDR3 protein is one row after TCRdb ran MiXCR on the reads. The sample has 200,000 or so distinct CDR3 sequences, around two fifths seen once. The starting material was CD8+ T cells from cultured PBMCs, obtained from culture after CMV antigen stimulation. The receptor was isolated from a human donor in good health (CMV status not recorded). Some clones in this sample may be carry-over from other donors' samples. The chain recombines TRBV20-1 with TRBJ2-1; D might be TRBD1 or TRBD2, each matching 5 bases. CDR3 residues: CSARGPRSNEQFF. The CDR3 region has the DNA TGCAGTGCTAGGGGACCCAGGTCCAATGAGCAGTTCTTC.